The clone carrying this T cell receptor (beta chain) has ten or more counts. What it recognizes is unknown. The record originates from a study of T cells in Graves' hyperthyroidism and ophthalmopathy. Broader study findings: For ophthalmopathy, model prediction preceded onset by a median about 6 months. Clonotypes that were expanded in thyroid above 0.001 mostly appeared in blood too.

RNA transcripts yielded amplified TCR beta CDR3 regions. First-round RT-PCR targeting the TCR CDR3 was performed with the HTBI primer set. TCRdb re-called the multiplex PCR reads through MiXCR, storing one row per CDR3 protein. The profile shows around 280,000 distinct CDR3 sequences, less than 15% of them singletons. Pregnant or lactating patients were excluded, as were those with uncontrolled infection or other autoimmune disease. More than 8.5 ml of fresh peripheral blood supplied the PBMCs. The receptor's source is a woman in her twenties or thirties with Graves' hyperthyroidism that later progressed to Graves' ophthalmopathy. The sample was blood.

The CDR3 DNA sequence: TGTGCCAGCAGCCATCGAGGCCCGGGGGGCTACACCTTC. Translation gives CASSHRGPGGYTF. This sequence joins TRBV3-1 and TRBJ1-2, with D uncertain. Germline CDR1 reads LGHDT; CDR2 reads YNNKEL (reference sequence). The V end lost 3 bases, the J end lost 8 bases, and 13 bases lay between the germline ends. The CDR3 sequence is 13 residues long.